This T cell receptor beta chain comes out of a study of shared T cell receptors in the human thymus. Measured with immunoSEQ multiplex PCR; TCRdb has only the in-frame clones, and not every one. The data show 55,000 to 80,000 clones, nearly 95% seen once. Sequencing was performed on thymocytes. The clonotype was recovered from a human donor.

The CDR3: CASSLGRQGNSYEQYF. As DNA, the CDR3 is TGTGCCAGCAGCTTAGGTCGACAGGGTAACTCCTACGAGCAGTACTTC. The genes are TRBV7-6 and TRBJ2-7; TRBD1 matches at 7 bases. Unmatched junction bases numbered 6, after V lost 1 base and J lost 0 bases. In germline, CDR1 is SGHVS, CDR2 FNYEAQ. This CDR3 has 16 residues.